The rows below give T cell receptor beta chains drawn from one sample of a study of CD8+ T cells in alopecia areata. Using immunoSEQ multiplex PCR, the repertoire was profiled, and TCRdb retains in-frame clones only, with some absent. This table holds 150,000 or so clones, roughly 50% found once. Material for sequencing was CD4+ T cells sorted from blood. The receptors come from a human donor with alopecia areata. Both conserved end residues are part of each CDR3. The D gene is left open where the match is weak. Clone size is stated in some rows and not others, as once, few, many or a class when expanded.

clone size	D gene	J gene	V gene	CDR3 protein	CDR3 DNA
.	.	TRBJ2-3	TRBV29-1	CSVAGRSTDTQYF	TGCAGCGTCGCAGGGAGAAGCACAGATACGCAGTATTTT
.	.	TRBJ1-2	TRBV29-1	CSVETDRTYGYTF	TGCAGCGTTGAAACGGACAGAACTTATGGCTACACCTTC
.	.	TRBJ2-5	TRBV5-1	CASSFGQQETQYF	TGCGCCAGCAGCTTTGGACAGCAAGAGACCCAGTACTTC
once	.	TRBJ2-7	TRBV10-1	CASSEGTVPRYEQYF	TGCGCCAGCAGTGAAGGGACGGTCCCCCGCTACGAGCAGTACTTC
.	.	TRBJ2-7	TRBV6-1	CASSEWFSEQYF	TGTGCCAGCAGTGAATGGTTTTCCGAGCAGTACTTC
.	TRBD1	TRBJ2-7	TRBV2	CASIYRDSGYEQYF	TGTGCCAGCATCTACCGGGACAGCGGCTACGAGCAGTACTTC
.	.	TRBJ2-5	TRBV2	CASSGGYQETQYF	TGTGCCAGCAGTGGAGGGTACCAGGAGACCCAGTACTTC
few	.	TRBJ1-2	TRBV7-2	CASSPPQLYGYTF	TGTGCCAGCAGCCCCCCCCAACTCTATGGCTACACCTTC
.	TRBD2	TRBJ2-3	TRBV7-3	CASSSSGIDTQYF	TGTGCCAGCAGCTCTAGCGGGATAGATACGCAGTATTTT
.	.	TRBJ1-1	TRBV29-1	CSVETDTEAFF	TGCAGCGTTGAAACGGACACTGAAGCTTTCTTT
.	TRBD1	TRBJ2-6	TRBV11-3	CASSSGDSGGANVLTF	TGTGCCAGCAGCTCTGGGGACAGCGGCGGAGCCAACGTCCTGACTTTC
.	.	TRBJ2-7	TRBV29-1	CSVSYGLTPTGMYF	TGCAGCGTATCTTACGGACTTACCCCAACGGGAATGTACTTC
few	.	TRBJ2-1	TRBV7-9	CASSLGLTNNEQFF	TGTGCCAGCAGCTTAGGCCTCACAAACAATGAGCAGTTCTTC
.	TRBD2	TRBJ2-3	TRBV5-6	CASSLVVSGGPSDTQYF	TGTGCCAGCAGCTTGGTGGTTTCGGGAGGGCCATCGGATACGCAGTATTTT
.	TRBD1	TRBJ1-3	TRBV29-1	CSVLGDSSGNTIYF	TGCAGCGTCTTAGGGGACAGCTCAGGAAACACCATATATTTT
.	TRBD2	TRBJ2-3	TRBV28	CASSHGLAGGDTQYF	TGTGCCAGCAGCCATGGACTAGCGGGAGGAGATACGCAGTATTTT
.	.	TRBJ2-1	TRBV2	CASSATNEQFF	TGTGCCAGCAGTGCGACTAATGAGCAGTTCTTC
few	TRBD1	TRBJ1-2	TRBV10-3	CAISVSGYRDRVNYGYTF	TGTGCCATCAGTGTTTCAGGCTACCGGGACAGGGTGAACTATGGCTACACCTTC
.	.	TRBJ1-5	TRBV2	CASSDWRQPQHF	TGTGCCAGCAGTGATTGGAGGCAGCCCCAGCATTTT
few	.	TRBJ1-3	TRBV15	CATSRVPKSGNTIYF	TGTGCCACCAGCAGAGTGCCGAAATCTGGAAACACCATATATTTT
.	.	TRBJ2-1	TRBV29-1	CSVERVGVTYNEQFF	TGCAGCGTTGAGAGGGTCGGAGTCACCTACAATGAGCAGTTCTTC
.	.	TRBJ1-5	TRBV29-1	CSVTDGNQPQHF	TGCAGCGTGACCGATGGGAATCAGCCCCAGCATTTT
few	TRBD1	TRBJ1-1	TRBV19	CASSRRQGARAEAFF	TGTGCCAGTAGTAGACGACAGGGGGCAAGGGCTGAAGCTTTCTTT
few	TRBD2	TRBJ2-1	TRBV29-1	CSVKTSGTNNEQFF	TGCAGCGTAAAGACTAGCGGGACTAACAATGAGCAGTTCTTC
.	.	TRBJ1-4	TRBV28	CATAATNEKLFF	TGTGCCACCGCGGCAACTAATGAAAAACTGTTTTTT
.	TRBD2	TRBJ2-1	TRBV10-3	CAISPIAGAEGVEQFF	TGTGCCATCAGTCCTATAGCGGGAGCGGAGGGTGTTGAGCAGTTCTTC
few	.	TRBJ1-5	TRBV19	CASRWSNQPQHF	TGTGCCAGCCGGTGGAGCAATCAGCCCCAGCATTTT
few	.	TRBJ1-4	TRBV29-1	CSALGGPEGEKLFF	TGCAGCGCTCTCGGGGGACCTGAGGGTGAAAAACTGTTTTTT
few	.	TRBJ2-6	TRBV15	CATSRWISGANVLTF	TGTGCCACCAGCAGGTGGATCTCTGGGGCCAACGTCCTGACTTTC
.	.	TRBJ2-3	TRBV5-7	CASSPGMGDTDTQYF	TGTGCCAGCAGCCCCGGGATGGGGGACACAGATACGCAGTATTTT
.	.	TRBJ1-1	TRBV29-1	CSVMNTEAFF	TGCAGCGTTATGAACACTGAAGCTTTCTTT